A single sample is the source of the 22 T cell receptor beta chains below, sequenced in a study of brain T cells in children with intractable seizures. Clones were sequenced by immunoSEQ multiplex PCR, and TCRdb holds only the in-frame ones, with some missing. Altogether around 340,000 clones are present, over 90% being singletons, with the ten largest covering approximately 5%. Regarding time point: blood from clinic visit 5 months post-surgery; TSC patient then seizure free. Sample: peripheral blood, taken less than 6 months after surgery. Receptor source: a boy less than two years old with tuberous sclerosis and intractable seizures.

The V gene is TRBV9, the J gene TRBJ1-1; 9 bases agree with TRBD1. With 3 bases clipped from V and 0 bases from J, the junction kept 3 bases outside the gene matches. The germline CDR1 and CDR2 sequences are SGDLS and YYNGEE. The CDR3 totals 15 residues. This CDR3 reads CASSEGTGLNTEAFF. In DNA, the CDR3 is TGTGCCAGCAGCGAGGGGACAGGGCTGAACACTGAAGCTTTCTTT.

CDR3 coding DNA: TGTGCCAGCAGTGAAAATACGGTCAACACTGAAGCTTTCTTT. It codes for CASSENTVNTEAFF. This chain uses TRBV6-1 with TRBJ1-1; D not certain. The V and J ends lost 2 bases and 2 bases respectively, with 9 bases between them. The CDR3 has 14 residues. From germline, CDR1 is MNHNS and CDR2 SASEGT.

The gene calls are TRBV10-2 and TRBJ2-7; maybe TRBD2 (6 bases). The CDR3 runs to 15 residues. Germline lookup yields CDR1 WSHSY and CDR2 SAAADI. V was pared by 7 bases and J by 4 bases, with 20 bases between. The DNA of the CDR3 is TGCGCCAGCACAGGCCGGGCAGCCCGGGGGTACGAGCAGTACTTC. It specifies CASTGRAARGYEQYF.

Only one count was recorded for this clone. The chain links TRBV28 to TRBJ1-2, with D uncertain. The CDR3 extends over 15 amino acids. The V end lost 4 bases, the J end lost 7 bases, and 19 bases lay between the germline ends. Germline lookup yields CDR1 MDHEN and CDR2 SYDVKM. For the CDR3, the DNA is TGTGCCAGCAGTTGGCTGGCGGGCGTTGGAGTTGGCTACACCTTC. Protein sequence: CASSWLAGVGVGYTF.

The gene calls are TRBV19 and TRBJ2-7, with TRBD2 matching 14 bases. The CDR3 has 20 residues. With V trimmed by 4 bases and J by 5 bases, 19 bases remained unmatched. Germline V gives CDR1 LNHDA, CDR2 SQIVND (reference sequence). The CDR3 DNA is TGTGCCAGTAGTACGACCACCGGGACTAGCGGGAGTCTCGGTCTACACGAGCAGTACTTC. Its translation: CASSTTTGTSGSLGLHEQYF.

The sample holds one count of this clone. The chain links TRBV5-1 to TRBJ2-7; 10 positions match TRBD2. CDR1 is SGHRS, CDR2 YFSETQ, per germline. There are 18 residues in the CDR3. Unmatched junction bases numbered 17, after V lost 4 bases and J lost 4 bases. The CDR3 bases are TGCGCCAGCAGCAGCGGACTAGCGGTCCCCGGTCTCACGTACGAGCAGTACTTC. Encoded protein: CASSSGLAVPGLTYEQYF. The whole variable domain, filled in from reference TRBV5-1 and TRBJ2-7, reads KAGVTQTPRYLIKTRGQQVTLSCSPISGHRSVSWYQQTPGQGLQFLFEYFSETQRNKGNFPGRFSGRQFSNSRSEMNVSTLELGDSALYLCASSSGLAVPGLTYEQYFGPGTRLTVT.

The V gene is TRBV6-5, the J gene TRBJ2-7; 10 nucleotides agree with TRBD1. The CDR3 is made up of 14 amino acids. Germline assignment: CDR1 MNHEY and CDR2 SVGAGI. Trimming took 7 bases from V and 4 from J; bases not matched to a gene: 7. The CDR3 DNA sequence: TGTGCCAGCAACGAAGGGACAGGGGTGTACGAGCAGTACTTC. It encodes CASNEGTGVYEQYF.

This chain joins TRBV19 and TRBJ1-5; 7 bases match TRBD1. Germline CDR1 and CDR2: LNHDA and SQIVND (reference sequence). CDR3 length: 16 residues. The V segment lost 7 bases and the J segment 2 bases; nucleotides outside the gene matches: 11. As DNA, the CDR3 is TGTGCCAGTACCTCACCCTTTACAGGGGGCAATCAGCCCCAGCATTTT. Its translation is CASTSPFTGGNQPQHF.

The rearrangement uses TRBV7-9 and TRBJ1-1; 7 bases fit TRBD1. Germline V gene sequence: CDR1 SEHNR, CDR2 FQNEAQ (reference sequence). The CDR3 spans 14 residues. V trimming: 5 bases; J trimming: 1 base; junction bases outside the gene matches: 4. The CDR3 region is CASSGGTENTEAFF. The DNA of the CDR3 is TGTGCCAGCAGCGGGGGGACAGAGAACACTGAAGCTTTCTTT.

V is TRBV7-9 and J is TRBJ1-2, with unresolved D. Germline CDR1 and CDR2: SEHNR and FQNEAQ (reference sequence). V lost 5 bases and J 4 bases, leaving 14 bases between the germline ends. This CDR3 spans 14 amino acids. CDR3 bases: TGTGCCAGCAGCCCTACGGTAGGGATCTATGGCTACACCTTC. Translating gives CASSPTVGIYGYTF.

This clone was recorded only once. The V and J genes are TRBV10-1 and TRBJ2-7; perhaps D is TRBD1 or TRBD2 (5 bases each). Deletions cut 3 bases from V and 5 bases from J, with 23 bases between. CDR1 and CDR2 (germline): WNHNN, SYGVQD (reference sequence). The CDR3 sequence is 17 residues long. In DNA, the CDR3 is TGCGCCAGCAGTGAATTAACGGGGCCTCCTCCGCAGGACGAGCAGTACTTC. Its translation is CASSELTGPPPQDEQYF.

V usage is TRBV7-9 and J usage is TRBJ2-6; D unresolved. The CDR3 is made up of 13 amino acids. CDR1 SEHNR and CDR2 FQNEAQ come from the germline V gene (reference sequence). Between the trimmed V and J ends, which lost 5 bases and 4 bases, there was a span of 6 bases. CDR3 sequence (DNA): TGTGCCAGCAGCCCCACCGGGGCCAACGTCCTGACTTTC. Encoded protein: CASSPTGANVLTF.

The rearrangement uses TRBV9 and TRBJ2-2; possibly TRBD2 for D (6 bases). CDR3 length equals 19 residues. V gave up 4 bases and J gave up 2 bases, with 24 bases separating them. Germline V CDR1 and CDR2: SGDLS, YYNGEE. This CDR3 is CASSRGFRNDIVNTGELFF. The CDR3 DNA sequence: TGTGCCAGCAGCCGGGGGTTCAGGAACGACATTGTAAACACCGGGGAGCTGTTTTTT.

This rearrangement joins TRBV18 to TRBJ2-5; no reliable D call. Trimming removed 0 bases at V and 0 bases at J, with 2 bases between. Per germline, CDR1 KGHSH and CDR2 LQKENI. The CDR3 sequence is 13 residues long. CDR3 protein: CASSPPNQETQYF. The CDR3 DNA reads as TGTGCCAGCTCACCACCGAACCAAGAGACCCAGTACTTC.

This chain joins TRBV7-3 and TRBJ2-1, with TRBD2 matching over 7 bases. CDR3 length equals 15 residues. CDR1 is SGHTA and CDR2 is FQGTGA in the germline V gene. J gave up 8 bases and V 3 bases, and 10 bases lay outside the gene matches. CDR3 nucleotides: TGTGCCAGCAGCTTTTCCCCTAACCGGGGGGATGAGCAGTTCTTC. Translation gives CASSFSPNRGDEQFF.

This CDR3 reads CAWSVGLNEKLFF. The CDR3 DNA sequence: TGTGCCTGGAGTGTAGGCCTTAATGAAAAACTGTTTTTT. The chain links TRBV30 to TRBJ1-4; D gene unclear. This CDR3 has 13 amino acids. Germline CDR1 GTSNPN, CDR2 SVGIG (reference sequence). Trimming removed 0 bases at V and 4 bases at J, with 6 bases between.

The chain couples TRBV7-8 to TRBJ1-1; possibly TRBD1 for D (6 bases). The V gene's germline CDR1 is SGHVS and CDR2 FQNEAQ. The CDR3 is 16 amino acids. V dropped 0 bases and J dropped 1 base, with 12 bases sitting between them. This chain's CDR3 is CASSLARGAPNTEAFF. The CDR3 region has the DNA TGTGCCAGCAGCTTAGCAAGGGGGGCGCCGAACACTGAAGCTTTCTTT.

This clone was recorded once. The chain links TRBV4-1 to TRBJ1-6; D unresolved. From germline, CDR1 is MGHRA and CDR2 YSYEKL. Trimming left V 4 bases short and J 0 bases short, with 10 bases between. The CDR3 has 16 residues. The CDR3 here is CASSPRVFSYNSPLHF. CDR3 sequence (DNA): TGCGCCAGCAGCCCACGCGTCTTCTCCTATAATTCACCCCTCCACTTT.

The V gene is TRBV3-1 (or the pseudogene TRBV3-2), the J gene TRBJ1-5; TRBD1 might be the D (5 bases). There are 13 residues in the CDR3. The V and J ends lost 1 base and 4 bases respectively, with 5 bases between them. Germline CDR1 reads LGHDT; CDR2 reads YNNKEL (reference sequence). DNA for the CDR3: TGTGCCAGCAGCCAAGGACAGAATCAGCCCCAGCATTTT. Protein: CASSQGQNQPQHF.

The chain carries TRBV10-1 and TRBJ1-2; D ambiguous. Germline CDR1 is WNHNN and CDR2 is SYGVQD (reference sequence). The CDR3 length is 14 residues. V shed 6 bases and J shed 2 bases, with 13 bases lying between them. CDR3 sequence reads: CASSHRTKNYGYTF. As DNA, the CDR3 is TGCGCCAGCAGCCATCGGACCAAGAACTATGGCTACACCTTC.

This clone was counted a few times. V usage is TRBV3-1 (or the pseudogene TRBV3-2) and J usage is TRBJ1-4; D not certain. Trimming took off 0 bases at V and 4 bases at J, with 3 bases between the two ends. Germline V gives CDR1 LGHDT, CDR2 YNNKEL (reference sequence). The CDR3 consists of 13 residues. The CDR3 DNA follows: TGTGCCAGCAGCCAAGAGATTAATGAAAAACTGTTTTTT. It specifies CASSQEINEKLFF.

This rearrangement joins TRBV19 to TRBJ2-3, with TRBD1 as a possible D gene (5 bases). V was cut by 5 bases and J by 2 bases, with 26 bases left in between. This CDR3 spans 19 amino acids. From germline, CDR1 is LNHDA and CDR2 SQIVND (reference sequence). The CDR3 loop reads CASSAQGAIAGKDTDTQYF. CDR3 in DNA: TGTGCCAGTAGTGCCCAAGGGGCAATAGCAGGGAAAGACACAGATACGCAGTATTTT.